This T cell receptor beta chain derives from a study of neurological immune-mediated disorders. The overall study: Relapsing-remitting forms accounted for most of the roughly 35 multiple sclerosis patients and secondary progressive forms for 3. Overall study results and limits: Repertoires from 18 of 34 multiple sclerosis patients grouped phylogenetically into a related-CDR3 cluster, suggesting a possible signature.

The CDR3 is 11 residues long. Per germline, CDR1 DFQATT and CDR2 SNEGSKA (reference sequence). Trimming took off 6 bases at V and 0 bases at J, with 6 bases between the two ends. One entry per CDR3 protein, called by TCRdb with MiXCR from the 5' RACE reads. The table lists tens of thousands of distinct CDR3 sequences, less than 2% of them singletons. This clonotype was recorded at least ten times. Its antigen is as yet unknown. Libraries used 2 million unsorted PBMCs kept frozen in RNAlater. The chain carries TRBV20-1 and TRBJ2-7, with no clear D. This sequence was found in a woman aged 40-49 years with multiple sclerosis. The sequenced sample was PBMCs. The CDR3 coding sequence is TGCAGTGCCGATGCCTCCTACGAGCAGTACTTC. It is translated as CSADASYEQYF.